This TCR beta chain was sequenced in a study of blood T cell repertoires in COVID-19. Study summary: Sites across the United States, Italy and Spain contributed samples from acute and convalescent COVID-19. PBMCs, B-cell-depleted T cells, or T cells provided the cDNA or gDNA that made up the material.

Sequencing was performed with immunoSEQ multiplex PCR; in TCRdb, only in-frame clones are kept and a portion is missing. Here the sample spans around 68,000 clones, about 85% being singletons. Deletions cut 0 bases from V and 7 bases from J, with 6 bases between. This CDR3 contains 12 residues. The specimen sequenced was peripheral blood. J is TRBJ1-2 and V is TRBV12-3 or TRBV12-4; D unresolved. The TCR was taken from an elderly man with acute or convalescent COVID-19. This CDR3 reads CASSLARSGYTF. The CDR3 DNA sequence: TGTGCCAGCAGTTTAGCGCGTAGTGGCTACACCTTC.